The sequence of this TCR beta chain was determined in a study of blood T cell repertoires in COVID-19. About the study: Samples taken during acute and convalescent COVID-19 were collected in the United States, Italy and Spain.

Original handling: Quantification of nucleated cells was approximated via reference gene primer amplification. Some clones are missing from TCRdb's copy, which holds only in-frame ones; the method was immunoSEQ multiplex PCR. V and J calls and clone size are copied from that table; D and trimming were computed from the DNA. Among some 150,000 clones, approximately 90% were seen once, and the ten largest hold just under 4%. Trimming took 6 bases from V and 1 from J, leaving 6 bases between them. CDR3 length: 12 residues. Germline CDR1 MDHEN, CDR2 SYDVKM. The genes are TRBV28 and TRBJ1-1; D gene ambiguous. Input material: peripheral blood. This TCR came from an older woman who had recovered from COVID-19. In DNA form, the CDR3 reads TGTGCCAGCAGGCAAGCGAACACTGAAGCTTTCTTT. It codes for CASRQANTEAFF.